This TCR beta chain is from a study of T cells after yellow fever vaccination. TCRdb re-derived calls from the 5' RACE reads in MiXCR, one entry per CDR3 protein. The repertoire consists of hundreds of thousands of distinct CDR3 sequences, with less than 4.5% occurring once and the leading ten covering about 25%. The CDR3 sequence is 13 residues long. The ends were cut back, 7 bases at V and 0 bases at J, with 9 bases in the middle. Germline CDR1 SNHLY, CDR2 FYNNEI. The sequence was obtained from a young man who received the YFV17D yellow fever vaccine. The rearrangement uses TRBV2 and TRBJ1-1; D gene ambiguous. Here the sequenced sample was PBMCs, taken on the day of the yellow fever booster vaccination. This chain's CDR3 is CASMASLNTEAFF. CDR3 in DNA: TGTGCCAGCATGGCCAGCCTGAACACTGAAGCTTTCTTT.